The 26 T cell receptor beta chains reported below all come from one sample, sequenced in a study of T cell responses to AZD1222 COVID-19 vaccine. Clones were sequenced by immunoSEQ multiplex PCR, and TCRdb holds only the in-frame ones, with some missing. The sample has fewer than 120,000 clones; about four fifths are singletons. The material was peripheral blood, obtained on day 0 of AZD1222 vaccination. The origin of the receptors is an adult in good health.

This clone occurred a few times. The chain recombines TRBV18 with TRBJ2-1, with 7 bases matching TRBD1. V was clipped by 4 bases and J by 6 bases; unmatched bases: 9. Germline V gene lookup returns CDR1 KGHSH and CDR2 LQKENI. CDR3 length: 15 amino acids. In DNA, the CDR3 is TGTGCCAGCTCACTCCGGGACAGTGCGTTCAATGAGCAGTTCTTC. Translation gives CASSLRDSAFNEQFF.

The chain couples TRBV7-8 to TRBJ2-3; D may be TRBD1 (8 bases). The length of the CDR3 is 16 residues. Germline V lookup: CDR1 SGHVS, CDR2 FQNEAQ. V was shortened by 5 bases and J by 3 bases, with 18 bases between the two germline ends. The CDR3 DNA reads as TGTGCCAGCAGCGTCACAGGGGGGGGCGGTACAGATACGCAGTATTTT. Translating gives CASSVTGGGGTDTQYF.

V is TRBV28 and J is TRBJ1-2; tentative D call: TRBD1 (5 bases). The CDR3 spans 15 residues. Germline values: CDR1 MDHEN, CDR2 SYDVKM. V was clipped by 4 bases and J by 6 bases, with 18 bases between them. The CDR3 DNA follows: TGTGCCAGCAGTTCAGGGCTTCCCCGGATCCATGGCTACACCTTC. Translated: CASSSGLPRIHGYTF.

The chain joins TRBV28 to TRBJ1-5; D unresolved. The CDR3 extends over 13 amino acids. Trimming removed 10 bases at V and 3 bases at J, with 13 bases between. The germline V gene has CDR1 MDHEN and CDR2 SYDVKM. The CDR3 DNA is TGTGCCACTAGGCGAAGTTACAATCAGCCCCAGCATTTT. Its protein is CATRRSYNQPQHF.

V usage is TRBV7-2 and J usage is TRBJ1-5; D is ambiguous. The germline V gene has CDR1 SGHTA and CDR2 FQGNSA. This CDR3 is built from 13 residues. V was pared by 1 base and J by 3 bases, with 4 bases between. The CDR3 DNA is TGTGCCAGCAGCTTAGTGGACAATCAGCCCCAGCATTTT. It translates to CASSLVDNQPQHF. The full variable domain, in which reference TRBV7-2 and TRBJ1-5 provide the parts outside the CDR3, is GAGVSQSPSNKVTEKGKDVELRCDPISGHTALYWYRQSLGQGLEFLIYFQGNSAPDKSGLPSDRFSAERTGGSVSTLTIQRTQQEDSAVYLCASSLVDNQPQHFGDGTRLSIL.

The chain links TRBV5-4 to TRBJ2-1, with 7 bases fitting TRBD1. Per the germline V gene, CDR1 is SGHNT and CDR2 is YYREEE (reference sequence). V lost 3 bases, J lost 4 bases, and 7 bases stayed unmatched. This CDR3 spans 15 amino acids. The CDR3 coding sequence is TGTGCCAGCAGCTCAGACAGGGAAAGGTACAATGAGCAGTTCTTC. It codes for CASSSDRERYNEQFF.

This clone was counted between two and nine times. CDR3 protein: CASSQVGGTEAFF. The CDR3, as DNA: TGTGCCAGCAGCCAAGTCGGGGGCACTGAAGCTTTCTTT. The chain employs TRBV3-1 (or the pseudogene TRBV3-2) and TRBJ1-1; a weak D match, TRBD1 (5 bases). V lost 1 base and J 4 bases, leaving 7 bases between the germline ends. Germline V lookup: CDR1 LGHDT, CDR2 YNNKEL (reference sequence). The CDR3 runs 13 residues.

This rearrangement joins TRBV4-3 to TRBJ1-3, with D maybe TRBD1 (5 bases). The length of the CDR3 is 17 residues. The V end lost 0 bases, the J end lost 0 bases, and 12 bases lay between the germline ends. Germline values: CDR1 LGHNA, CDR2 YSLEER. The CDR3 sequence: CASSQDVGRDSGNTIYF. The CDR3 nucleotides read TGCGCCAGCAGCCAAGATGTTGGCAGGGACTCTGGAAACACCATATATTTT.

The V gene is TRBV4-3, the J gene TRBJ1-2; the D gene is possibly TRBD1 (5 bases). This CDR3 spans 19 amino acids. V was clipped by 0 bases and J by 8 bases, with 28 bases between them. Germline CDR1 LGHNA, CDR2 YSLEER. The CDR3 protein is CASSQDFPSGTDRGRGYTF. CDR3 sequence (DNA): TGCGCCAGCAGCCAAGATTTCCCCTCCGGGACCGACCGGGGTCGGGGCTACACCTTC.

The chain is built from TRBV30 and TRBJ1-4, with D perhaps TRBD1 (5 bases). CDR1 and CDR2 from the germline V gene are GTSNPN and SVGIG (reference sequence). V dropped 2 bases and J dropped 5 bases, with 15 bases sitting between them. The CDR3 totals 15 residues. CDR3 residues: CAWSWGSRVNEKLFF. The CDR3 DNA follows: TGTGCCTGGAGTTGGGGGAGTAGGGTAAATGAAAAACTGTTTTTT.

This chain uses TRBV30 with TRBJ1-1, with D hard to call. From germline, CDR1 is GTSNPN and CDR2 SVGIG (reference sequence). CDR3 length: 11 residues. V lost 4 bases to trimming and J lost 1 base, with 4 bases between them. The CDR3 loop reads CAWTKNTEAFF. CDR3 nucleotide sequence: TGTGCCTGGACCAAGAACACTGAAGCTTTCTTT.

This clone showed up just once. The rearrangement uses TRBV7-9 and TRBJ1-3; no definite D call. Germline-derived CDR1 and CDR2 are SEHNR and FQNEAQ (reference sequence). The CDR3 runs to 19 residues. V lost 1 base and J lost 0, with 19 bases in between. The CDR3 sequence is CASSLDPGSSSASGNTIYF. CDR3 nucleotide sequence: TGTGCCAGCAGCTTAGATCCGGGCTCTAGCAGCGCCTCTGGAAACACCATATATTTT.

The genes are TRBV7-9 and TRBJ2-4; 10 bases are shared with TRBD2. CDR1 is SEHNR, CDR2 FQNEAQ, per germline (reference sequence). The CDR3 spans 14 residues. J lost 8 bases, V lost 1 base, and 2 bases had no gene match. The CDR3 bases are TGTGCCAGCAGCTTAGTAGCGGGGGGTTACATTCAGTACTTC. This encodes CASSLVAGGYIQYF.

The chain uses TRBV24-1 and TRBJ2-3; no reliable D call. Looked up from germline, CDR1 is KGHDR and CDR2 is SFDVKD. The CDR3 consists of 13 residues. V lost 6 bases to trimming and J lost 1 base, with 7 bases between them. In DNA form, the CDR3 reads TGTGCCACCAGTAGGGCAGGCACAGATACGCAGTATTTT. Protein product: CATSRAGTDTQYF.

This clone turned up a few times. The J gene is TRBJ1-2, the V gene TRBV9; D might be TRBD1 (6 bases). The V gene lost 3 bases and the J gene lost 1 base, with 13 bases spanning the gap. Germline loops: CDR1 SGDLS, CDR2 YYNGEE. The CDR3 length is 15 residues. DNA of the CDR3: TGTGCCAGCAGCGCCCAACAGGGCCTTAACTATGGCTACACCTTC. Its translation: CASSAQQGLNYGYTF.

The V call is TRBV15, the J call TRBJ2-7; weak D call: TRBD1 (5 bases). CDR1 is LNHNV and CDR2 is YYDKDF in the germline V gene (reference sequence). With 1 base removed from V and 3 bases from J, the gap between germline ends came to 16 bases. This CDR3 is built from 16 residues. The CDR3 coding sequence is TGTGCCACCAGCAGAGCGGACACAGTATCCTACTACGAGCAGTACTTC. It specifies CATSRADTVSYYEQYF.

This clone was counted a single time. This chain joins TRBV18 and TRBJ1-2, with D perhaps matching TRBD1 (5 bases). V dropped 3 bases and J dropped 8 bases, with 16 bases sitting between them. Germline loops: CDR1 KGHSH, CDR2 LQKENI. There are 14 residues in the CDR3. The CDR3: CASSPSGPDGGYTF. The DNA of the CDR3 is TGTGCCAGCTCACCTTCGGGACCCGATGGAGGCTACACCTTC.

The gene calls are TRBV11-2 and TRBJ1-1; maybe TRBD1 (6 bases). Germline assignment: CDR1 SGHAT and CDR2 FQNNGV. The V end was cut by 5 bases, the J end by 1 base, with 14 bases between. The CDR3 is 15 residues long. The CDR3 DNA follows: TGTGCCAGCAGCCCGTGGACAGTCCAGAACACTGAAGCTTTCTTT. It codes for CASSPWTVQNTEAFF.

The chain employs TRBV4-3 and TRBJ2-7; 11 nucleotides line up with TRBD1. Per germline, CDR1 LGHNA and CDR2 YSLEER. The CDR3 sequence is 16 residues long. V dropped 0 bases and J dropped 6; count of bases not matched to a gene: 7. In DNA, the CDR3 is TGCGCCAGCAGCCAAGATTATTCGGACAGGGGGCTCGAGCAGTACTTC. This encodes CASSQDYSDRGLEQYF.

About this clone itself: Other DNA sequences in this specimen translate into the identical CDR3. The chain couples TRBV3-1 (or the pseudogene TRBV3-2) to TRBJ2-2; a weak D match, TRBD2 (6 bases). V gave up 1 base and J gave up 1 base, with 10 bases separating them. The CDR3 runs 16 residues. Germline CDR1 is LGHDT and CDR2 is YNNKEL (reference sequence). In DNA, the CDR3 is TGTGCCAGCAGCCAAGGAGTCGGGGGGAACACCGGGGAGCTGTTTTTT. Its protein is CASSQGVGGNTGELFF.

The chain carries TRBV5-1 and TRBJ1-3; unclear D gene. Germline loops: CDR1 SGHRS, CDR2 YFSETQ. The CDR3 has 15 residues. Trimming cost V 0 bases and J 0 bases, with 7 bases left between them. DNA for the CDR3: TGCGCCAGCAGCTTGGAGGCGATCTCTGGAAACACCATATATTTT. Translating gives CASSLEAISGNTIYF.

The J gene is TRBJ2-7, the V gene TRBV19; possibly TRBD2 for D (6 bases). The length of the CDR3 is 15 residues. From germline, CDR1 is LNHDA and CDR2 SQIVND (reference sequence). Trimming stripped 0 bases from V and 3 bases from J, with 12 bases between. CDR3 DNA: TGTGCCAGTAGTATAGAGGGAGGATCCTACTACGAGCAGTACTTC. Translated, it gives CASSIEGGSYYEQYF.

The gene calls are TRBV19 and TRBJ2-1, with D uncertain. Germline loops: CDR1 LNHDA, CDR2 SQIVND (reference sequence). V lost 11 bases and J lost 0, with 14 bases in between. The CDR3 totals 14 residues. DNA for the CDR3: TGTGCCGTTCGAAGAGACGGCTCCTACAATGAGCAGTTCTTC. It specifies CAVRRDGSYNEQFF.

The CDR3 DNA follows: TGTGCCAGCAGCCTTACAGGGAACACTGAAGCTTTCTTT. Translating gives CASSLTGNTEAFF. The V and J genes are TRBV7-9 and TRBJ1-1; tentative D call: TRBD1 (5 bases). The CDR3 runs to 13 residues. Germline V lookup: CDR1 SEHNR, CDR2 FQNEAQ (reference sequence). Trimming pared 5 bases from V and 1 base from J, leaving 8 bases between. Full variable domain (rest looked up from reference TRBV7-9 and TRBJ1-1): DTGVSQNPRHKITKRGQNVTFRCDPISEHNRLYWYRQTLGQGPEFLTYFQNEAQLEKSRLLSDRFSAERPKGSFSTLEIQRTEQGDSAMYLCASSLTGNTEAFFGQGTRLTVV.

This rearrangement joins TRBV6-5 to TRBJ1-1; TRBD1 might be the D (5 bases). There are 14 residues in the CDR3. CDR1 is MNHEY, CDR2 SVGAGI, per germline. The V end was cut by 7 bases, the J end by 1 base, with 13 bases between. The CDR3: CASMAGRPNTEAFF. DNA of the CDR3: TGTGCCAGCATGGCAGGGAGGCCGAACACTGAAGCTTTCTTT.

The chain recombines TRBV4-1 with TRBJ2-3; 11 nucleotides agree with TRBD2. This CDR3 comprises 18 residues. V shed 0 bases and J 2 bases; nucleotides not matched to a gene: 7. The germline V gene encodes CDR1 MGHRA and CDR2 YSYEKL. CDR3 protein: CASSQDASGGFITDTQYF. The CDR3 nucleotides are TGCGCCAGCAGCCAAGATGCTAGCGGGGGGTTTATCACAGATACGCAGTATTTT.